This T cell receptor beta chain is from a study of human T cells and chemical hapten exposure. TCRdb re-called the RACE reads with MiXCR, one entry per CDR3 protein. The table records approximately 340,000 distinct CDR3 sequences, approximately 6.9% of them present only once. Time point given: patch test 1, 2 weeks after DPC sensitization. Treatment: therapeutic diphenylcyclopropenone sensitization with weekly scalp DPC. Per the germline V gene, CDR1 is SGHAT and CDR2 is FQNNGV. Deletions cut 2 bases from V and 6 bases from J, with 11 bases between. The CDR3 consists of 13 residues. The material sequenced was whole blood, taken in connection with sensitization to the hapten diphenylcyclopropenone (DPC). The chain recombines TRBV11-2 with TRBJ2-7, with D unclear. The clonotype originates from a woman between 18 and 29 years old with alopecia areata. Some clones in this sample may be carry-over from other donors' samples. The CDR3 is CASSLIVPPEQYF. CDR3 nucleotide sequence: TGTGCCAGCAGCTTAATCGTCCCCCCCGAGCAGTACTTC.